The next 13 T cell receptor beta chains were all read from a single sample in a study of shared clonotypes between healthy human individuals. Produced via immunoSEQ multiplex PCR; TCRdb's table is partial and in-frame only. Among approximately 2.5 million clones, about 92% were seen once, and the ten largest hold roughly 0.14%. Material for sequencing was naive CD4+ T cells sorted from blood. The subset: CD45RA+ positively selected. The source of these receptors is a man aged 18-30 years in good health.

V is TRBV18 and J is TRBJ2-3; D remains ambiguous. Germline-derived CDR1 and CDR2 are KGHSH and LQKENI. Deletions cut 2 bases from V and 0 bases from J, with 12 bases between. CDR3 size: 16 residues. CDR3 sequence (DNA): TGTGCCAGCTCACCAGGGTTCCTTTCTAGCACAGATACGCAGTATTTT. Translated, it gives CASSPGFLSSTDTQYF.

The CDR3, as DNA: TGTGCCAGCAGCCGGGCGGGACTAGCGGGCTACAATGAGCAGTTCTTC. This translates into CASSRAGLAGYNEQFF. The V call is TRBV14, the J call TRBJ2-1; 12 bases agree with TRBD2. Germline-derived CDR1 and CDR2 are SGHDN and FVKESK. The CDR3 runs 16 residues. With 4 bases clipped from V and 3 bases from J, the junction kept 4 bases outside the gene matches.

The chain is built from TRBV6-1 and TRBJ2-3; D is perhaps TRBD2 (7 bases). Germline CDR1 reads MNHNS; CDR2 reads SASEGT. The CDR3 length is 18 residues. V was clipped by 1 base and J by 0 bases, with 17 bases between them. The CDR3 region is CASSEGRGGGASTDTQYF. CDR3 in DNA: TGTGCCAGCAGTGAAGGTCGTGGTGGGGGGGCCAGCACAGATACGCAGTATTTT.

In nucleotides, the CDR3 is TGTGCCAGCAGCTTAAGGGGACAGGTCCAAGAGACCCAGTACTTC. This codes for CASSLRGQVQETQYF. The chain couples TRBV7-9 to TRBJ2-5; 8 bases line up with TRBD1. The CDR3 length is 15 residues. Germline loops: CDR1 SEHNR, CDR2 FQNEAQ (reference sequence). With V trimmed by 2 bases and J by 1 base, 3 bases remained unmatched.

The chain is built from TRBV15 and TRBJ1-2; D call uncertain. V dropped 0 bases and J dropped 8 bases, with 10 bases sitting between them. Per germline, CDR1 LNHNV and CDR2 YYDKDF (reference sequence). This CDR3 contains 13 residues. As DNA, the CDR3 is TGTGCCACCAGCAGAGATGTGGAGTTCGGCTACACCTTC. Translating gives CATSRDVEFGYTF.

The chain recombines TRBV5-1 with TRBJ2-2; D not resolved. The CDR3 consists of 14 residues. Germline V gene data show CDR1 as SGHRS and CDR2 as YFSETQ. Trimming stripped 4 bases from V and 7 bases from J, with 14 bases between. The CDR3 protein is CASSPREPGGELFF. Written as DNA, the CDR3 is TGCGCCAGCAGCCCCAGAGAGCCTGGCGGGGAGCTGTTTTTT.

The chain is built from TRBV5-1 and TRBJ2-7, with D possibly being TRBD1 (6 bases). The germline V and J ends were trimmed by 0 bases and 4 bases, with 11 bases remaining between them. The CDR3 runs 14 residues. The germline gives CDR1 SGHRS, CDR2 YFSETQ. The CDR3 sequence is CASSLAGQIYEQYF. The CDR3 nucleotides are TGCGCCAGCAGCTTGGCGGGACAAATTTACGAGCAGTACTTC.

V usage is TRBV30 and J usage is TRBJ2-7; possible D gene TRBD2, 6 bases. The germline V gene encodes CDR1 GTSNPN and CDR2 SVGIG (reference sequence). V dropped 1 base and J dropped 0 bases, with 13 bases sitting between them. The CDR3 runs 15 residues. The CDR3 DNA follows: TGTGCCTGGAGTGCACCTACGGGGGTCTCCTACGAGCAGTACTTC. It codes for CAWSAPTGVSYEQYF.

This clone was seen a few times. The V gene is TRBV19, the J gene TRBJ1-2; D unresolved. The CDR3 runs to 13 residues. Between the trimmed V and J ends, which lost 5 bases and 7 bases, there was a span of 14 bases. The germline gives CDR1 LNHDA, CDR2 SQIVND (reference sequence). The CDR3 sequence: CASSVDKVTGYTF. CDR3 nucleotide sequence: TGTGCCAGTAGTGTCGACAAGGTGACTGGCTACACCTTC.

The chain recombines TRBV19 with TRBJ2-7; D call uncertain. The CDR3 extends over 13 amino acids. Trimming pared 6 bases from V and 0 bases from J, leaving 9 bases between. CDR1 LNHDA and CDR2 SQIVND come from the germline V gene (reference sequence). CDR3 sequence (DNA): TGTGCCAGTAGGAGAGCCAGCTCCTACGAGCAGTACTTC. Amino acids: CASRRASSYEQYF.

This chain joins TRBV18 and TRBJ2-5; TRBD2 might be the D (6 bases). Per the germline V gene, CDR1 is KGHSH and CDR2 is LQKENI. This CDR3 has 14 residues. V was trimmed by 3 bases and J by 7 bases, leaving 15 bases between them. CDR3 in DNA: TGTGCCAGCTCACCCCAGGCTAGGGAGGCGACCCAGTACTTC. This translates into CASSPQAREATQYF.

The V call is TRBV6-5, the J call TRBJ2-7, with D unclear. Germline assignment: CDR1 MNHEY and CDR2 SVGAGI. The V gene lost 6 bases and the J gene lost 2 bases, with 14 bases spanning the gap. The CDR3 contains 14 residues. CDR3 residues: CASRRPERTYEQYF. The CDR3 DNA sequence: TGTGCCAGCAGGCGTCCGGAACGTACCTACGAGCAGTACTTC.

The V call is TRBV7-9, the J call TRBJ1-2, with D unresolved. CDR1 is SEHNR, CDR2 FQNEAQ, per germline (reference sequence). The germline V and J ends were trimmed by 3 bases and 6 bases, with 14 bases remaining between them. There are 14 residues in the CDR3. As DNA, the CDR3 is TGTGCCAGCAGCTTTGGCAGTCTGGGGAATGGCTACACCTTC. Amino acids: CASSFGSLGNGYTF.